This entry features one T cell receptor beta chain sequence. These data originate in a study of blood T cell repertoires in COVID-19. Whole-study context: PBMCs, B-cell-depleted T cells, or T cells were the source of the cDNA or gDNA that made up the material.

Repertoires were generated with immunoSEQ multiplex PCR, while TCRdb's copy carries only in-frame clones and drops some. In the table there are about 250,000 clones, approximately 85% of which are singletons. Trimming removed 1 base from V and 4 bases from J; junction bases left unmatched: 6. The CDR3 covers 15 residues. Germline CDR1 is MNHEY and CDR2 is SMNVEV (reference sequence). Material for sequencing was PBMCs or T cells enriched from blood (not recorded which). The rearrangement links TRBV27 to TRBJ1-1; 7 bases agree with TRBD1. The clonotype comes from a woman aged 45-65 years who had been exposed to COVID-19. This CDR3 is CASSLYPSGGTEAFF. The CDR3, as DNA: TGTGCCAGCAGTTTATACCCGTCAGGGGGCACTGAAGCTTTCTTT.